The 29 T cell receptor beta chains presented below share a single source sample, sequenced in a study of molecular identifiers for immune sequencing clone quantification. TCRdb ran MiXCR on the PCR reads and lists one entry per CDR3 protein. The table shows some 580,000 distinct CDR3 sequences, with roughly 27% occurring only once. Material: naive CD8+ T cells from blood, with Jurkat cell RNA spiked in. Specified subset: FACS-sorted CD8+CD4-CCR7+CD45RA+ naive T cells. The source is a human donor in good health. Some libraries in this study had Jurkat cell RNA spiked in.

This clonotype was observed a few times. The DNA for the CDR3 is TGCAGTGCTCGCGCGGCAGGGTCGGATACGCAGTATTTT. Protein: CSARAAGSDTQYF. The chain is built from TRBV20-1 and TRBJ2-3, with D perhaps matching TRBD1 (5 bases). The V and J ends lost 5 bases and 6 bases respectively, with 15 bases between them. CDR1 is DFQATT, CDR2 SNEGSKA, per germline (reference sequence). CDR3 length equals 13 residues.

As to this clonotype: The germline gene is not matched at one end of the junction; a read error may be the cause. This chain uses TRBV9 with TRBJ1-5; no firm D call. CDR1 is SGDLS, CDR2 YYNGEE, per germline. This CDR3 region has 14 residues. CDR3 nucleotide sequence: TGTGCCGGCAGCGTAGATGGCGTCAATCAGCCCCAGCATTTT. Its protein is CAGSVDGVNQPQHF. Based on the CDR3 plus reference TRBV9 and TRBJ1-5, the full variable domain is DSGVTQTPKHLITATGQRVTLRCSPRSGDLSVYWYQQSLDQGLQFLIQYYNGEERAKGNILERFSAQQFPDLHSELNLSSLELGDSALYFCAGSVDGVNQPQHFGDGTRLSIL.

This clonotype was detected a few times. The chain's CDR3 is CASSGEQGHNRELFF. For the CDR3, the DNA is TGTGCCAGCAGTGGTGAACAGGGGCACAACCGGGAGCTGTTTTTT. This chain links TRBV12-3 or TRBV12-4 with TRBJ2-2, with 7 positions matching TRBD1. This CDR3 contains 15 residues. V was clipped by 5 bases and J by 9 bases; unmatched bases: 12.

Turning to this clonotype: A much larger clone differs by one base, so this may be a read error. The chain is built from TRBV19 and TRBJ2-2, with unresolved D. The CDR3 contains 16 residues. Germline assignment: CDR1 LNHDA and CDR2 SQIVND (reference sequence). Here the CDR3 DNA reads TGTGCCAGTAGTATACTCTGGGCAGCGAACACCGAGGAGCTGTTTTTT. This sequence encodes CASSILWAANTEELFF.

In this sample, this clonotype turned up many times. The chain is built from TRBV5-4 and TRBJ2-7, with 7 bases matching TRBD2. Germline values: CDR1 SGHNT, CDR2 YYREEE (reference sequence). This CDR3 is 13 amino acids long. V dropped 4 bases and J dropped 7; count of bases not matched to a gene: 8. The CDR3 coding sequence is TGTGCCAGCAGCCCGGGACTACCGGAAGAGCAGTACTTC. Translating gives CASSPGLPEEQYF.

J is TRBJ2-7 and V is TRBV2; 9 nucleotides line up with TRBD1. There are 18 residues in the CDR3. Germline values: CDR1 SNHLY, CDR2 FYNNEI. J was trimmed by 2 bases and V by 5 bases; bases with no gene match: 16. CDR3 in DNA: TGTGCCAGCAGTTCTGACAGGGGGGGCTCGATACTGACCTACGAGCAGTACTTC. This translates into CASSSDRGGSILTYEQYF.

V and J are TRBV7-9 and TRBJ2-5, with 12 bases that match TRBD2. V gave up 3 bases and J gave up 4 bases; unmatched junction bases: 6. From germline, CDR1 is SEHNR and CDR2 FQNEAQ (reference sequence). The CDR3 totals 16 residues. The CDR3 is CASSFSTSGSRETQYF. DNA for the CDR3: TGTGCCAGCAGCTTTTCGACTAGCGGGAGTAGAGAGACCCAGTACTTC.

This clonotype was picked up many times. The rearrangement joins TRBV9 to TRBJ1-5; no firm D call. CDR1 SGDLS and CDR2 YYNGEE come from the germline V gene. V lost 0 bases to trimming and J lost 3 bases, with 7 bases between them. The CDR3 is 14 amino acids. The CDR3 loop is CASSVDDYNQPQHF. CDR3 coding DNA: TGTGCCAGCAGCGTAGACGACTACAATCAGCCCCAGCATTTT. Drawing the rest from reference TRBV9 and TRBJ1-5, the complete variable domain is DSGVTQTPKHLITATGQRVTLRCSPRSGDLSVYWYQQSLDQGLQFLIQYYNGEERAKGNILERFSAQQFPDLHSELNLSSLELGDSALYFCASSVDDYNQPQHFGDGTRLSIL.

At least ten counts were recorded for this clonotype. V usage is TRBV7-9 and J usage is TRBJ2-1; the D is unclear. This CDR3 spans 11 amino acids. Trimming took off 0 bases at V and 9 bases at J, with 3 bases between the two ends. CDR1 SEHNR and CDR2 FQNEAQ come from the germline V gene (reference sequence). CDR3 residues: CASSLAVEQFF. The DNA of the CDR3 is TGTGCCAGCAGCTTAGCGGTTGAGCAGTTCTTC.

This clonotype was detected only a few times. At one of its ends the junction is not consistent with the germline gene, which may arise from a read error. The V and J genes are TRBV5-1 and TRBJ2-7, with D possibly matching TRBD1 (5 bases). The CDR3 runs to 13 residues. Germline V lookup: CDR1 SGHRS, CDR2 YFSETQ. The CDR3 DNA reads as TGCGCCAGCAGCTTGTCAGGGTCCTACGAGCATTACTTC. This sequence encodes CASSLSGSYEHYF.

CDR3 DNA sequence: TGTGCCAGCAGCTTTACAGGGGTCGAGCAGTACTTC. Its protein is CASSFTGVEQYF. The genes are TRBV7-9 and TRBJ2-7; TRBD1 agrees at 7 bases. From germline, CDR1 is SEHNR and CDR2 FQNEAQ (reference sequence). This CDR3 spans 12 amino acids. The trim removed 3 bases at V and 6 bases at J, leaving 2 bases unmatched.

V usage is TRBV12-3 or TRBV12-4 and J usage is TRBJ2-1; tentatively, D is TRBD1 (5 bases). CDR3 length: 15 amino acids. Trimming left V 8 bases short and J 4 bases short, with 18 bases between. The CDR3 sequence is CASGSPGPPYNEQFF. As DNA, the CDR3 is TGTGCCAGCGGTTCCCCAGGGCCCCCTTACAATGAGCAGTTCTTC.

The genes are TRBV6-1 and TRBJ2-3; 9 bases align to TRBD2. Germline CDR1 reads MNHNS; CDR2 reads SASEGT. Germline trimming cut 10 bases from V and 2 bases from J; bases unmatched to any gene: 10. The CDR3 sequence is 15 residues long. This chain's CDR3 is CATARLAATTDTQYF. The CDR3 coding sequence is TGTGCCACGGCGAGACTAGCGGCAACCACAGATACGCAGTATTTT.

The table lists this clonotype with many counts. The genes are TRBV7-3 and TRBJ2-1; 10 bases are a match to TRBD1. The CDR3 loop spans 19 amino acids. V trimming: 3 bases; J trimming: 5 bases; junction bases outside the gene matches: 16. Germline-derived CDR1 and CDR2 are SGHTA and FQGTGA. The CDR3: CASSFGTGAGEGLNNEQFF. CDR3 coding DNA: TGTGCCAGCAGCTTTGGGACAGGGGCAGGGGAGGGCCTCAACAATGAGCAGTTCTTC.

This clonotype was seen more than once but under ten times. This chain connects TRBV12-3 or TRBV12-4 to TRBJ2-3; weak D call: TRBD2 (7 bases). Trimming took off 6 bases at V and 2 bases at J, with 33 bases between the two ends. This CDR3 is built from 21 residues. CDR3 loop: CASRGGPGGQGTRTHTDTQYF. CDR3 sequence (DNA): TGTGCCAGCAGGGGGGGGCCAGGAGGGCAGGGCACACGTACACACACAGATACGCAGTATTTT.

CDR3 loop: CASSTPRTATTGELFF. In nucleotides, the CDR3 is TGTGCCAGCAGTACTCCCAGGACAGCGACCACCGGGGAGCTGTTTTTT. The chain couples TRBV28 to TRBJ2-2; D perhaps matches TRBD1 (6 bases). The CDR3 runs to 16 residues. Germline V gene sequence: CDR1 MDHEN, CDR2 SYDVKM. Trimming took off 5 bases at V and 4 bases at J, with 17 bases between the two ends. The full variable domain, completed using reference TRBV28 and TRBJ2-2, is DVKVTQSSRYLVKRTGEKVFLECVQDMDHENMFWYRQDPGLGLRLIYFSYDVKMKEKGDIPEGYSVSREKKERFSLILESASTNQTSMYLCASSTPRTATTGELFFGEGSRLTVL.

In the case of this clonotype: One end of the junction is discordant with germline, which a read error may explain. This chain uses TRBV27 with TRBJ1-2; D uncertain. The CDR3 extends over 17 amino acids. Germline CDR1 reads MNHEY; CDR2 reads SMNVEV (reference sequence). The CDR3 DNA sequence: TGTGTCAGCAGACAAAAACTCAACCCCAAAGGACACTATGGCTACACCTTC. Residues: CVSRQKLNPKGHYGYTF.

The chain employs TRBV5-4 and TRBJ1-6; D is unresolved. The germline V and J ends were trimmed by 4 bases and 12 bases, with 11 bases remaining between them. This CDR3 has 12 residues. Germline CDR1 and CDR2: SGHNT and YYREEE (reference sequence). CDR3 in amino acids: CASSDWGGPLHF. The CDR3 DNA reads TGTGCCAGCAGCGACTGGGGAGGACCCCTCCACTTT.

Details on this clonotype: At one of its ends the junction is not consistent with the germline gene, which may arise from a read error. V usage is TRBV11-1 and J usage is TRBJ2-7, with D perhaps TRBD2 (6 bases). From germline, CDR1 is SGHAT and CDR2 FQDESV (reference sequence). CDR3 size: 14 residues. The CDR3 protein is CTNSPDYASHEQYF. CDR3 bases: TGTACCAACAGCCCGGACTACGCCTCCCACGAGCAGTACTTC.

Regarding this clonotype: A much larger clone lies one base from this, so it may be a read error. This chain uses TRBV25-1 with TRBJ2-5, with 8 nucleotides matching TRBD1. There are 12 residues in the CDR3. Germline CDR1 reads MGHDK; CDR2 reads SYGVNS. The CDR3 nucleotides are TGTGCCAGTGGACAGGGCCAAGGGACCCAGTACTTC. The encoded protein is CASGQGQGTQYF.

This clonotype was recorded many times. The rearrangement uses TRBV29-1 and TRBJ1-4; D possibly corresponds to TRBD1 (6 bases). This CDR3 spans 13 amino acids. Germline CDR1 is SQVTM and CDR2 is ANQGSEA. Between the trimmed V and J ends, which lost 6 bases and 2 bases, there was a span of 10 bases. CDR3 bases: TGCAGCGTAAGGGGGACTACTAATGAAAAACTGTTTTTT. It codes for CSVRGTTNEKLFF.

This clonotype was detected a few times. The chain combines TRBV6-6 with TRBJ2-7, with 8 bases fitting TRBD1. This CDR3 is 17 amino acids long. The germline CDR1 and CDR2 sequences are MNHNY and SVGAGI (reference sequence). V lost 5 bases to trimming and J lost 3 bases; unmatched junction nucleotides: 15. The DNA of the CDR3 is TGTGCCAGCAGTATAAACATAGGAGGACAGGGATTCTACGAGCAGTACTTC. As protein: CASSINIGGQGFYEQYF.

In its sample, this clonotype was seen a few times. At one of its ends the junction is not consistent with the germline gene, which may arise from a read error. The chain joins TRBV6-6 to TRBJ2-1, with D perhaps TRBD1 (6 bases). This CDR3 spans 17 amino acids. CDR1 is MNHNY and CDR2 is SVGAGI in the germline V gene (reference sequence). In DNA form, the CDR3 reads TGTGCCAGCAGTTATTCTCGCGAAACCGGGACATACAGTGAGCAGTTCTTC. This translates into CASSYSRETGTYSEQFF.

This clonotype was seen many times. The CDR3 DNA is TGTGCCACCAGCAGCGGTAGACCCGGAGTAACAGGCGATGATACGCAGTATTTT. It encodes CATSSGRPGVTGDDTQYF. This chain connects TRBV15 to TRBJ2-3; tentatively, D is TRBD1 (5 bases). Trimming removed 3 bases at V and 6 bases at J, with 25 bases between. Germline CDR1 is LNHNV and CDR2 is YYDKDF (reference sequence). The CDR3 spans 18 residues.

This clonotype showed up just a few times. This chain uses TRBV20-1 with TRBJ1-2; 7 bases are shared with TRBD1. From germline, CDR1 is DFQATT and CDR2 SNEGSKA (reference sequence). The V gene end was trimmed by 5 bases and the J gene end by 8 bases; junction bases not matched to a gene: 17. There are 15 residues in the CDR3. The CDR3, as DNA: TGCAGTGCTGGAAGTCCTCTTAACAGGGGCGGCGGCTACACCTTC. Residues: CSAGSPLNRGGGYTF.

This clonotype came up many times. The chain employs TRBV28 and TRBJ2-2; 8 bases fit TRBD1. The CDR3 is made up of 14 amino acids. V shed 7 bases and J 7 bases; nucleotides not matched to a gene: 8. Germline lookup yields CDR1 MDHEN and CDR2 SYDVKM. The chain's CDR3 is CASKNRGFGGELFF. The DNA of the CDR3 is TGTGCCAGCAAAAACAGGGGGTTCGGCGGGGAGCTGTTTTTT.

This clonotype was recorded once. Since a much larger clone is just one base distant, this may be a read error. The CDR3 here is CASSGADVSNQPQHF. The CDR3 nucleotides read TGTGCCAGCAGTGGGGCGGACGTTAGCAATCAGCCCCAGCATTTT. This chain links TRBV2 with TRBJ1-5, with D hard to call. CDR1 SNHLY and CDR2 FYNNEI come from the germline V gene. Deletions cut 4 bases from V and 0 bases from J, with 10 bases between. The CDR3 consists of 15 residues.

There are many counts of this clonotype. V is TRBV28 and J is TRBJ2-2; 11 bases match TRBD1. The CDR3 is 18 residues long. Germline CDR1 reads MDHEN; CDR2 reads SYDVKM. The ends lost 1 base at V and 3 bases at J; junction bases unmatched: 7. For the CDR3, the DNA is TGTGCCAGCAGTTTATCCGCGGGACAGGGGGGGGACACCGGGGAGCTGTTTTTT. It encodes CASSLSAGQGGDTGELFF. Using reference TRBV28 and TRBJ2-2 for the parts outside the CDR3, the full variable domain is DVKVTQSSRYLVKRTGEKVFLECVQDMDHENMFWYRQDPGLGLRLIYFSYDVKMKEKGDIPEGYSVSREKKERFSLILESASTNQTSMYLCASSLSAGQGGDTGELFFGEGSRLTVL.

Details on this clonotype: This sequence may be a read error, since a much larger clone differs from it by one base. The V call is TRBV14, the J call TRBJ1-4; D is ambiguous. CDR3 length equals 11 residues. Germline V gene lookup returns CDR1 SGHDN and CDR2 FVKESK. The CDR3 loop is CASSHGEKLLF. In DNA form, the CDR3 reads TGTGCCAGCAGCCACGGCGAAAAACTGCTTTTT. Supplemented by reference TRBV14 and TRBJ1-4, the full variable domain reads EAGVTQFPSHSVIEKGQTVTLRCDPISGHDNLYWYRRVMGKEIKFLLHFVKESKQDESGMPNNRFLAERTGGTYSTLKVQPAELEDSGVYFCASSHGEKLLFGSGTQLSVL.